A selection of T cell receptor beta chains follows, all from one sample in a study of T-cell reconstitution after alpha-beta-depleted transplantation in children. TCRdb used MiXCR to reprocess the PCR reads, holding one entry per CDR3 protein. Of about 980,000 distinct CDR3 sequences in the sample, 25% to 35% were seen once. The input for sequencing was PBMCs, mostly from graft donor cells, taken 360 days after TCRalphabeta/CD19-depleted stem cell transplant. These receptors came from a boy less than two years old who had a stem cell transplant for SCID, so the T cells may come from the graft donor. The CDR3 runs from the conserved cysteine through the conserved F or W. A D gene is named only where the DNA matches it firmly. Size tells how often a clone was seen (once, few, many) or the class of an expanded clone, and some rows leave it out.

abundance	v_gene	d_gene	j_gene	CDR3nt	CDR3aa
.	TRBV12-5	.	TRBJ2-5	TGTGCTAGTGGTTGGGATTATCAAGAGACCCAGTACTTC	CASGWDYQETQYF
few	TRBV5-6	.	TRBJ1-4	TGTGCCAGCAGCTTGTTCAATACGGGCCGGGGGGAAAAACTGTTTTTT	CASSLFNTGRGEKLFF
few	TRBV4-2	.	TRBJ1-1	TGTGCCAGCAGCCGAAAGACGGGGGTTTTGAACACTGAAGCTTTCTTT	CASSRKTGVLNTEAFF
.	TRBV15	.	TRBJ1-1	TGTGCCACCAGCAGAGATAGGGGTTCGGGAGCTTTCTTT	CATSRDRGSGAFF
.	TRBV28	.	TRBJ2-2	TGTGCCAGCGGACGGACCTTGAACACCGGGGAGCTGTTTTTT	CASGRTLNTGELFF
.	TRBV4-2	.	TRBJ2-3	TGTGCCAGCAGCCAACACGACCCCTCAAGCACAGATACGCAGTATTTT	CASSQHDPSSTDTQYF
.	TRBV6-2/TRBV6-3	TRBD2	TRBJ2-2	TGTGCCAGCAGAGCTAGCGGGGGGAACACCGGGGAGCTGTTTTTT	CASRASGGNTGELFF
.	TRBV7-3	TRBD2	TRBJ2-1	TGTGCCACCTCTTTAGCGGGGGGATACAATGAGCAGTTCTTC	CATSLAGGYNEQFF
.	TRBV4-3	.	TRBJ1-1	TGCGCCAGCAGCCAAGGTGTACAGGTCCCCAACACTGAAGCTTTCTTT	CASSQGVQVPNTEAFF
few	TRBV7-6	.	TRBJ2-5	TGTGCCAGCAGCTTGGGTCTGTACCAAGAGACCCAGTACTTC	CASSLGLYQETQYF
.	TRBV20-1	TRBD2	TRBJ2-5	TGCAGTGCTTTTTTCCCTTGGGGGGGGCAAGAGACCCAGTACTTC	CSAFFPWGGQETQYF
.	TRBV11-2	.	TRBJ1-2	TGTGCCAGCAGCTTAGATATTCAGGGTTACTATGGCTACACCTTC	CASSLDIQGYYGYTF
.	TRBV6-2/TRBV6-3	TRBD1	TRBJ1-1	TGTGCCAGCTACGATACAACGACAGGGAGCATGAACACTGAAGCTTTCTTT	CASYDTTTGSMNTEAFF
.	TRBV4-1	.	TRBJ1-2	TGCGCCAGCAGCCAAGTTTTTCAGGGGCGAAGCTATGGCTACACCTTC	CASSQVFQGRSYGYTF
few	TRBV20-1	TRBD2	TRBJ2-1	TGCAGTGCTAGAGATAGCGGGGGGCGCCCCCCTTACAATGAGCAGTTCTTC	CSARDSGGRPPYNEQFF
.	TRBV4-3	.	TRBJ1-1	TGCGCCAGCAGCCAAGACGAGGGAGCTGAAGCTTTCTTT	CASSQDEGAEAFF
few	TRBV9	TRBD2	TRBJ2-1	TGTGCCAGCAGCAAAAGCGGGGGGCCCTACAATGAGCAGTTCTTC	CASSKSGGPYNEQFF
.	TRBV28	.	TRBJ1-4	TGTGCCAGCATCAATGGGGGGCGCGAAAAACTGTTTTTT	CASINGGREKLFF
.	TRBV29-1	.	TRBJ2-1	TGCAGCGTTGAAGGATCTACCATGGCGGACCTCTCCTACAATGAGCAGTTCTTC	CSVEGSTMADLSYNEQFF
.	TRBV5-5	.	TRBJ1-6	TGTGCCAGCAGCTTGGGCCCCGTGGGGAACAATTCACCCCTCCACTTT	CASSLGPVGNNSPLHF
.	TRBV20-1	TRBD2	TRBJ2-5	TGCAGTGCTAGAGATCTCTCGGGACTAGCGGCTCGAGAGACCCAGTACTTC	CSARDLSGLAARETQYF
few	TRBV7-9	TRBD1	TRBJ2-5	TGTGCCAGCAGCTTAAGAGGACAGGGGGTCCAAGAGACCCAGTACTTC	CASSLRGQGVQETQYF
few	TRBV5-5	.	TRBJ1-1	TGTGCCAGCAGCTTGGTAGCAGGGTATGACACTGAAGCTTTCTTT	CASSLVAGYDTEAFF
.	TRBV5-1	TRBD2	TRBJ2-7	TGCGCCAGCAGCTTGGCCGGTCTAGCGGAACCCTCCTACGAGCAGTACTTC	CASSLAGLAEPSYEQYF
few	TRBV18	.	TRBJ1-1	TGTGCCAGCTCAACAGGGAGGGATACTGAAGCTTTCTTT	CASSTGRDTEAFF
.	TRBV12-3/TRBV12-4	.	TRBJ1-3	TGTGCCAGCAGTTTAGCGGACAGTGGAAACACCATATATTTT	CASSLADSGNTIYF
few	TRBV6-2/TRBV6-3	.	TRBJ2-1	TGTGCCAGCAGTTACTGGGGGCCAACGTACAATGAGCAGTTCTTC	CASSYWGPTYNEQFF
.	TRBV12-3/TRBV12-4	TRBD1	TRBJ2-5	TGTGCCAGCAGGGACGACAGGGCCCAAGAGACCCAGTACTTC	CASRDDRAQETQYF
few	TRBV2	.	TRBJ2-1	TGTGCCAGCATGTTACCCTATGGGACCCAGTACAATGAGCAGTTCTTC	CASMLPYGTQYNEQFF
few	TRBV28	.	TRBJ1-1	TGTGCCAGCAGTTTATGGGCGGGGTACACTGAAGCTTTCTTT	CASSLWAGYTEAFF
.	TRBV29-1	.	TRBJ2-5	TGCAGCGTTGAAATAACAGGTTCTCAAGAGACCCAGTACTTC	CSVEITGSQETQYF
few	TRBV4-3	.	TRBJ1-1	TGCGCCAGCAGCCAAGCAAGTTTCCAGGGTATGGCTTTCTTT	CASSQASFQGMAFF
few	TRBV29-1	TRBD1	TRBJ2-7	TGCAGCGTCCCCAACGAACAGGGGACATCTACCTACGAGCAGTACTTC	CSVPNEQGTSTYEQYF
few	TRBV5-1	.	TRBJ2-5	TGCGCCAGCAGCTTGAAAGGAAGCGGAGAGACCCAGTACTTC	CASSLKGSGETQYF
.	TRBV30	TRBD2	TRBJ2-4	TGTGCCTGGAGCCGGGGACTAGCGGGGCGATTAGCCAAAAACATTCAGTACTTC	CAWSRGLAGRLAKNIQYF
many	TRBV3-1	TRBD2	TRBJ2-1	TGTGCCAGCAGCCAAGGAAGCGGGGCCTACAATGAGCAGTTCTTC	CASSQGSGAYNEQFF
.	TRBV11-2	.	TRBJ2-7	TGTGCCAGCAGCTTAGTTGGGCAGTACATCTACGAGCAGTACTTC	CASSLVGQYIYEQYF
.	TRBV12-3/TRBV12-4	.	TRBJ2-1	TGTGCCAGCAGTCCAGTAACGAGCTCCTACAATGAGCAGTTCTTC	CASSPVTSSYNEQFF
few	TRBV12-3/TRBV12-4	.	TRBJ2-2	TGTGCCAGCAGTTCAGTCCGGGAGCTGTTTTTT	CASSSVRELFF
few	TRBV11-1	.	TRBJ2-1	TGTGCCAGCAGACCCCCCGGGACCCCCTACAATGAGCAGTTCTTC	CASRPPGTPYNEQFF
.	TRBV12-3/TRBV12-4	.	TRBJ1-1	TGTGCCAGCAGCCCGTATCCCGGGCCGGGGGACACTGAAGCTTTCTTT	CASSPYPGPGDTEAFF
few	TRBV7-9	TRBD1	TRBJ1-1	TGTGCCAGCAGGTCCGGGACAGGGGGCACTGAAGCTTTCTTT	CASRSGTGGTEAFF
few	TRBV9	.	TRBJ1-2	TGTGCCAGCAGCGTAGGGCCCGTCTATGGCTACACCTTC	CASSVGPVYGYTF
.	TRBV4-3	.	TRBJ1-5	TGCGCCAGCAGCCCGGTTTATTTAGGTCAGCCCCAGCATTTT	CASSPVYLGQPQHF
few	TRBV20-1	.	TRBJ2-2	TGCAGTGCTAGAGATTACAGGGCGGATAACACCGGGGAGCTGTTTTTT	CSARDYRADNTGELFF